This T cell receptor beta chain was recovered during a study of shared clonotypes between healthy human individuals. Study as a whole: Per donor, CD8 memory used one plate, CD8 naive used two, CD4 memory used three and CD4 naive used three. General study findings and limits: Around 5% of naive CD4 clonotypes were common to several donors. Memory subsets had estimated richness that was generally smaller than that of naive subsets.

Method: immunoSEQ multiplex PCR; TCRdb's copy keeps in-frame clones and lacks some. Of roughly 1,100,000 clones detected, about three quarters appear once; the ten largest clones hold approximately 1.5%. Germline CDR1 is MNHNY and CDR2 is SVGAGI (reference sequence). CDR3 length equals 13 residues. Trimming pared 8 bases from V and 0 bases from J, leaving 8 bases between. Concerning this clone itself: The antigen remains unidentified.

The V call is TRBV6-6, the J call TRBJ1-5, with a tentative D call TRBD1 (6 bases). The sequencing input was memory CD4+ T cells sorted from blood. Sample subset: CD45RA-negative fraction. The origin of this receptor is a young man in good health. DNA for the CDR3: TGTGCCAGCGACAGGAATAGCAATCAGCCCCAGCATTTT. This gives the protein CASDRNSNQPQHF.